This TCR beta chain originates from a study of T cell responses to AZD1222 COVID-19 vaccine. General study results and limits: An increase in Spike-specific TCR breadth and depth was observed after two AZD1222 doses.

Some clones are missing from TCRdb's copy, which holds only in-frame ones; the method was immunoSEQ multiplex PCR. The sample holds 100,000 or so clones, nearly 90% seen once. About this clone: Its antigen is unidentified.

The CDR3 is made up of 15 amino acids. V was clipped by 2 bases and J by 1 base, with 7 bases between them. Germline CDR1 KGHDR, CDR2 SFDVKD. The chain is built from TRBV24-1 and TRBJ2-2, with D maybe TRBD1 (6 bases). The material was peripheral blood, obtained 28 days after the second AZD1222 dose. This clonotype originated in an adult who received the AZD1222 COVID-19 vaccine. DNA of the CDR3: TGTGCCACCAGTGATTCGACAGGGAACACCGGGGAGCTGTTTTTT. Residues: CATSDSTGNTGELFF.